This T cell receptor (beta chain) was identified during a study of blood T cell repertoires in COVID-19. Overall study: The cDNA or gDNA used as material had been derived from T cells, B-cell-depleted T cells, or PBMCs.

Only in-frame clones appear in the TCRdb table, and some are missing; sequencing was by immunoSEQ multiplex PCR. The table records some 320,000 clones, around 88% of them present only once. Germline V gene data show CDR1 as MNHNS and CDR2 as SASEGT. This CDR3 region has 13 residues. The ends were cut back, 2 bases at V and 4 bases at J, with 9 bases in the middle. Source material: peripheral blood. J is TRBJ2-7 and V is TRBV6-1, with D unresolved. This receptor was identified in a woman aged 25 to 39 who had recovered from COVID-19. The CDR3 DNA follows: TGTGCCAGCAGTGAAACCTTAACATACGAGCAGTACTTC. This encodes CASSETLTYEQYF.